Following are 28 T cell receptor beta chains from one sample sequenced in a study of Ad26.COV2.S vaccination and SARS-CoV-2 variants. Treatment indicated: 15 to 20 received Ad26.COV2.S at low or high dose, single or two shots; a few received placebo; per-sample allocation not given. The study sampled participants on day 63 after the first vaccine or placebo injection. Profiled with immunoSEQ multiplex PCR; TCRdb holds only in-frame clones, not every one. The data contain some 320,000 clones, 70% to 90% of them singletons. The starting material was peripheral blood, obtained in a trial of Ad26.COV2.S vaccine versus placebo. These receptors originate from a person aged 18-60 years who received the Ad26.COV2.S COVID-19 vaccine or a placebo.

The chain uses TRBV18 and TRBJ1-2, with D possibly being TRBD1 (5 bases). The CDR3 is 15 amino acids. Germline CDR1 reads KGHSH; CDR2 reads LQKENI. Trimming removed 3 bases at V and 8 bases at J, with 19 bases between. The CDR3 sequence: CASSPLTDPSQGYTF. CDR3 DNA: TGTGCCAGCTCACCTCTGACAGACCCCTCACAGGGCTACACCTTC.

The genes are TRBV24-1 and TRBJ2-1; TRBD1 is a possible D gene (5 bases). The CDR3 contains 14 residues. Trimming pared 5 bases from V and 3 bases from J, leaving 10 bases between. From germline, CDR1 is KGHDR and CDR2 SFDVKD. Here the CDR3 reads CATSGGRGYNEQFF. The CDR3 DNA follows: TGTGCCACCAGTGGGGGTAGGGGCTACAATGAGCAGTTCTTC.

This rearrangement joins TRBV2 to TRBJ2-6; D tentatively fits TRBD1 or TRBD2 (5 bases each). V gave up 8 bases and J gave up 0 bases, with 8 bases separating them. The germline V gene encodes CDR1 SNHLY and CDR2 FYNNEI. This CDR3 is 14 amino acids long. The CDR3 spells CASGTTSGANVLTF. The CDR3 DNA reads TGTGCCAGCGGGACCACCTCTGGGGCCAACGTCCTGACTTTC.

The chain uses TRBV7-2 and TRBJ2-7; 8 nucleotides align to TRBD2. The CDR3 is 14 amino acids. Trimming cost V 0 bases and J 2 bases; bases outside gene matches: 0. Germline CDR1 is SGHTA and CDR2 is FQGNSA. The CDR3 region is CASSLAGLAYEQYF. The CDR3 nucleotides read TGTGCCAGCAGCTTAGCGGGACTAGCCTACGAGCAGTACTTC.

V is TRBV5-1 and J is TRBJ2-2, with 9 bases that match TRBD1. The germline V gene encodes CDR1 SGHRS and CDR2 YFSETQ. The junction had 12 bases not matched to a gene; V was cut back by 2 bases and J by 1 base. This CDR3 contains 19 residues. As DNA, the CDR3 is TGCGCCAGCAGCTTAACGGGACAGGGAAACCCACAGAACACCGGGGAGCTGTTTTTT. Residues: CASSLTGQGNPQNTGELFF.

The rearrangement joins TRBV19 to TRBJ2-7, with D perhaps given as TRBD1 or TRBD2 (5 bases each). V was pared by 5 bases and J by 6 bases, with 17 bases between. This CDR3 contains 14 residues. The germline CDR1 and CDR2 sequences are LNHDA and SQIVND (reference sequence). The CDR3 reads CASSYGTLPSEQYF. Written as DNA, the CDR3 is TGTGCCAGTAGTTATGGGACGTTACCCTCCGAGCAGTACTTC.

The sample holds a few counts of this clone. This chain links TRBV11-2 with TRBJ1-6; D unclear. With 5 bases removed from V and 7 bases from J, the gap between germline ends came to 6 bases. The germline CDR1 and CDR2 sequences are SGHAT and FQNNGV. The CDR3 is 12 residues long. The CDR3 here is CASSIGNSPLHF. The CDR3 nucleotides are TGTGCCAGCAGCATAGGGAATTCACCCCTCCACTTT.

This clone was detected only once. The chain combines TRBV28 with TRBJ2-7; 7 nucleotides agree with TRBD2. This CDR3 contains 14 residues. The trim removed 6 bases at V and 2 bases at J, leaving 7 bases unmatched. CDR1 is MDHEN, CDR2 SYDVKM, per germline. The CDR3 DNA follows: TGTGCCAGCAGGATCTCTAGCGGTCCCTACGAGCAGTACTTC. Protein: CASRISSGPYEQYF.

The table lists this clone with a few counts. This chain uses TRBV28 with TRBJ2-7; D unclear. The CDR3 totals 12 residues. Germline V gene lookup returns CDR1 MDHEN and CDR2 SYDVKM. Trimming took 4 bases from V and 6 from J, leaving 10 bases between them. The CDR3 spells CASSSTFREQYF. DNA of the CDR3: TGTGCCAGCAGTTCAACCTTTCGCGAGCAGTACTTC.

The chain is built from TRBV7-9 and TRBJ1-5; unclear D gene. CDR1 SEHNR and CDR2 FQNEAQ come from the germline V gene (reference sequence). CDR3 size: 13 residues. V was clipped by 3 bases and J by 4 bases, with 7 bases between them. This CDR3 reads CASSFGWNQPQHF. The CDR3 DNA sequence: TGTGCCAGCAGCTTCGGCTGGAATCAGCCCCAGCATTTT.

The CDR3 DNA sequence: TGCGCCAGCAGCGGGACTAGCGGGGGTGAGCAGTACTTC. Protein product: CASSGTSGGEQYF. V is TRBV5-1 and J is TRBJ2-7; 14 bases match TRBD2. This CDR3 is built from 13 residues. CDR1 is SGHRS, CDR2 YFSETQ, per germline. Trimming cost V 4 bases and J 7 bases; bases outside gene matches: 1.

The rearrangement links TRBV28 to TRBJ2-2; 8 bases fit TRBD2. V was clipped by 6 bases and J by 1 base; unmatched bases: 13. The CDR3 contains 18 residues. Per germline, CDR1 MDHEN and CDR2 SYDVKM. CDR3 residues: CASSVLRGGLGNTGELFF. CDR3 in DNA: TGTGCCAGCAGCGTGTTACGGGGGGGACTCGGGAACACCGGGGAGCTGTTTTTT.

The CDR3 spells CASSRQLFAEAFF. The CDR3 region has the DNA TGTGCCAGCAGCCGTCAGTTGTTCGCTGAAGCTTTCTTT. V usage is TRBV3-1 (or the pseudogene TRBV3-2) and J usage is TRBJ1-1, with D unresolved. V lost 4 bases, J lost 6 bases, and 12 bases lay in between. Germline V CDR1 and CDR2: LGHDT, YNNKEL (reference sequence). The CDR3 consists of 13 residues.

The CDR3 DNA reads as TGTGCCAGCAGCTACGTATCCGGGACAGGGCCCTCGGATGAGCAGTTCTTC. This codes for CASSYVSGTGPSDEQFF. The chain is built from TRBV11-2 and TRBJ2-1; 9 nucleotides agree with TRBD1. V was clipped by 4 bases and J by 8 bases; unmatched bases: 15. Germline CDR1 and CDR2: SGHAT and FQNNGV. The CDR3 covers 17 residues. Full variable domain (outside the CDR3, taken from reference TRBV11-2 and TRBJ2-1): EAGVAQSPRYKIIEKRQSVAFWCNPISGHATLYWYQQILGQGPKLLIQFQNNGVVDDSQLPKDRFSAERLKGVDSTLKIQPAKLEDSAVYLCASSYVSGTGPSDEQFFGPGTRLTVL.

V is TRBV5-4 and J is TRBJ1-2; no clear D. The CDR3 runs 13 residues. Trimming removed 4 bases at V and 0 bases at J, with 7 bases between. Germline CDR1 is SGHNT and CDR2 is YYREEE (reference sequence). CDR3 in amino acids: CASSTNSNYGYTF. CDR3 DNA: TGTGCCAGCAGCACCAACTCTAACTATGGCTACACCTTC.

V gene TRBV5-4 combines with J gene TRBJ2-7; D might be TRBD1 (6 bases). The V end was cut by 5 bases, the J end by 0 bases, with 12 bases between. The CDR3 is 14 residues long. Germline V CDR1 and CDR2: SGHNT, YYREEE (reference sequence). CDR3: CASSSGGDSYEQYF. CDR3 coding DNA: TGTGCCAGCAGTAGTGGGGGCGACTCCTACGAGCAGTACTTC.

The chain links TRBV4-2 to TRBJ1-3; no clear D. Trimming removed 0 bases from V and 1 base from J, with 4 bases in between. The CDR3 loop spans 14 amino acids. Germline CDR1 LGHNA, CDR2 YNFKEQ. CDR3 sequence: CASSQDGSGNTIYF. The CDR3 nucleotides read TGTGCCAGCAGCCAAGATGGTTCTGGAAACACCATATATTTT.

The V gene is TRBV5-4, the J gene TRBJ1-2; no clear D gene. The V gene's germline CDR1 is SGHNT and CDR2 YYREEE (reference sequence). Deletions cut 1 base from V and 2 bases from J, with 12 bases between. This CDR3 has 15 amino acids. This chain's CDR3 is CASSLPGEENYGYTF. The CDR3 bases are TGTGCCAGCAGCTTGCCGGGTGAAGAGAACTATGGCTACACCTTC.

At least ten counts were recorded for this clone. The chain recombines TRBV2 with TRBJ2-2, with TRBD1 matching 9 bases. The CDR3 runs to 15 residues. Germline V gives CDR1 SNHLY, CDR2 FYNNEI. With V trimmed by 5 bases and J by 0 bases, 1 base remained unmatched. CDR3 sequence: CASSRTGANTGELFF. CDR3 DNA: TGTGCCAGCAGTCGGACAGGGGCGAACACCGGGGAGCTGTTTTTT.

J is TRBJ2-2 and V is TRBV29-1; D ambiguous. The V gene's germline CDR1 is SQVTM and CDR2 ANQGSEA. This CDR3 has 12 residues. Deletions cut 7 bases from V and 4 bases from J, with 10 bases between. For the CDR3, the DNA is TGCAGCGCTGGACGGAGCACCGGGGAGCTGTTTTTT. Amino acid sequence: CSAGRSTGELFF.

The CDR3 bases are TGTGCCAGCAGCGTCCTGGGATGGGCGGTGAACTACAATGAGCAGTTCTTC. Translating gives CASSVLGWAVNYNEQFF. The rearrangement links TRBV9 to TRBJ2-1, with no clear D. The CDR3 runs 17 residues. Looked up from germline, CDR1 is SGDLS and CDR2 is YYNGEE. Between the trimmed V and J ends, which lost 2 bases and 3 bases, there was a span of 18 bases.

This sequence joins TRBV11-3 and TRBJ1-1, with a possible D match to TRBD1 (5 bases). The CDR3 is made up of 15 amino acids. V lost 0 bases and J lost 8, with 16 bases in between. Germline lookup yields CDR1 SGHNT and CDR2 YENEEA. CDR3 region: CASSLDLENRREAFF. The CDR3 DNA reads as TGTGCCAGCAGCTTAGATCTTGAGAACAGGAGGGAAGCTTTCTTT.

This chain connects TRBV5-4 to TRBJ2-3; D may be TRBD1 (6 bases). CDR1 is SGHNT, CDR2 YYREEE, per germline (reference sequence). The CDR3 contains 17 residues. The V end lost 0 bases, the J end lost 0 bases, and 14 bases lay between the germline ends. The CDR3 sequence is CASSLGGHYQSTDTQYF. For the CDR3, the DNA is TGTGCCAGCAGCTTGGGGGGACACTACCAAAGCACAGATACGCAGTATTTT.

The rearrangement joins TRBV5-4 to TRBJ2-1; perhaps D is TRBD1 or TRBD2 (5 bases each). Per germline, CDR1 SGHNT and CDR2 YYREEE (reference sequence). CDR3 length equals 13 residues. Trimming shortened V by 1 base and J by 8 bases, and 10 bases separated the two germline ends. The CDR3 DNA reads as TGTGCCAGCAGCTTGTTAAGGGGAGATGAGCAGTTCTTC. It is translated as CASSLLRGDEQFF.

The chain joins TRBV10-3 to TRBJ2-7, with 9 bases aligning to TRBD1. This CDR3 is 14 amino acids long. The ends lost 2 bases at V and 6 bases at J; junction bases unmatched: 5. From germline, CDR1 is ENHRY and CDR2 SYGVKD. The CDR3 protein is CAISENRGQFEQYF. In DNA form, the CDR3 reads TGTGCCATCAGTGAGAACAGGGGGCAATTCGAGCAGTACTTC.

This chain links TRBV5-6 with TRBJ2-5; 8 bases line up with TRBD2. V was clipped by 0 bases and J by 0 bases; unmatched bases: 7. From germline, CDR1 is SGHDT and CDR2 YYEEEE. The CDR3 totals 17 residues. This CDR3 reads CASSLVVVAGYQETQYF. The CDR3 DNA follows: TGTGCCAGCAGCTTGGTTGTGGTAGCGGGGTACCAAGAGACCCAGTACTTC.

The V and J genes are TRBV30 and TRBJ1-2; D perhaps matches TRBD1 (5 bases). Trimming pared 3 bases from V and 5 bases from J, leaving 13 bases between. This CDR3 is 13 amino acids long. Looked up from germline, CDR1 is GTSNPN and CDR2 is SVGIG (reference sequence). CDR3 sequence (DNA): TGTGCCTGGAGCGCCGGGACGGGGTATGGCTACACCTTC. Its translation is CAWSAGTGYGYTF.

The chain links TRBV6-5 to TRBJ2-5, with D possibly being TRBD1 (6 bases). Germline values: CDR1 MNHEY, CDR2 SVGAGI. V was clipped by 1 base and J by 2 bases, with 11 bases between them. The CDR3 length is 15 residues. The CDR3 DNA sequence: TGTGCCAGCAGTTACTTACAGGGTTTACAAGAGACCCAGTACTTC. This sequence encodes CASSYLQGLQETQYF.